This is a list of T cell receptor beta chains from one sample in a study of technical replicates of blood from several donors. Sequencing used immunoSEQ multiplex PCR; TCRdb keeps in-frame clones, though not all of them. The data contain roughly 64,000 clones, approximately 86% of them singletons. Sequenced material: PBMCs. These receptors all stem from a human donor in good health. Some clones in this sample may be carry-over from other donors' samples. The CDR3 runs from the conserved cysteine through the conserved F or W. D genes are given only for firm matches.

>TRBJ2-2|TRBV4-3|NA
CASSQDTQGELFF
TGCGCCAGCAGCCAAGATACCCAGGGAGAGCTGTTTTTT
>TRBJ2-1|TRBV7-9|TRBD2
CASSTEREGSNEQFF
TGTGCCAGCAGCACCGAGCGGGAGGGCAGCAATGAGCAGTTCTTC
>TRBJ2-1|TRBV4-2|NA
CASSHVQGIPIDEQFF
TGTGCCAGCAGCCACGTCCAGGGGATCCCCATCGATGAGCAGTTCTTC
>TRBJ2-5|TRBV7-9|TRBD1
CASSHRQGSVETQYF
TGTGCCAGCAGCCACCGACAGGGATCGGTGGAGACCCAGTACTTC
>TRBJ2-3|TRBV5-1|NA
CASSLAKGVADTQYF
TGCGCCAGCAGCTTGGCTAAGGGAGTGGCAGATACGCAGTATTTT
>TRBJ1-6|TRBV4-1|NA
CASSQHDNRDSPLHF
TGCGCCAGCAGCCAGCATGATAACAGGGATTCACCCCTCCACTTT
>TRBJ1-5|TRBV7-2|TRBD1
CASSPQGASNQPQHF
TGTGCCAGCAGCCCACAGGGGGCTAGCAATCAGCCCCAGCATTTT
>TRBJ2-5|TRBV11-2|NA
CASSFQGTQETQYF
TGTGCCAGCAGCTTTCAGGGAACGCAAGAGACCCAGTACTTC
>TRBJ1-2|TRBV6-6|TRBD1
CASSQGTDVGYGYTF
TGTGCCAGCAGCCAAGGGACAGATGTCGGCTATGGCTACACCTTC
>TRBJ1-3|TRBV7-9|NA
CASSLGRVTGNTIYF
TGTGCCAGCAGCTTAGGCCGAGTGACTGGAAACACCATATATTTT
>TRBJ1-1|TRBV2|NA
CASNGGLDTEAFF
TGTGCCAGCAATGGGGGCTTGGACACTGAAGCTTTCTTT
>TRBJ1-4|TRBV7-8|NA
CASCAGANEKLFF
TGTGCCAGCTGCGCAGGGGCTAATGAAAAACTGTTTTTT
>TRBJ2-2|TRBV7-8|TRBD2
CASSPLRGGSDGELFF
TGTGCCAGCAGTCCCCTGAGAGGCGGGAGCGACGGGGAGCTGTTTTTT
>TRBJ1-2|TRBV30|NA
CAWSGQGYLGYTF
TGTGCCTGGAGTGGTCAGGGTTACCTTGGCTACACCTTC
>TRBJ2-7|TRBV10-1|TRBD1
CASTSDRGQYEQYF
TGCGCCAGCACATCGGACAGGGGGCAATACGAGCAGTACTTC
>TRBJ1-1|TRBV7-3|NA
CASSLTRGSNTEAFF
TGTGCCAGCAGCTTAACTCGGGGGTCGAACACTGAAGCTTTCTTT
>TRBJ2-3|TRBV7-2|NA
CASSSLSGTDTQYF
TGTGCCAGCAGTTCCCTGTCGGGCACAGATACGCAGTATTTT
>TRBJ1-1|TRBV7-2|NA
CASSSEAGNTEAFF
TGTGCCAGCAGCTCGGAGGCGGGGAACACTGAAGCTTTCTTT
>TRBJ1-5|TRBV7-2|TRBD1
CASSLDRGGNQPQHF
TGTGCCAGCAGCTTAGACAGGGGCGGCAATCAGCCCCAGCATTTT
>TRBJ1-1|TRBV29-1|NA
CSVVPSNREWNTEAFF
TGCAGCGTTGTACCCTCGAACAGGGAATGGAACACTGAAGCTTTCTTT
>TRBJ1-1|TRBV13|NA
CASSALSGIQNTEAFF
TGTGCCAGCAGCGCACTATCCGGGATCCAGAACACTGAAGCTTTCTTT
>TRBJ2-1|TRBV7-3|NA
CASSPLGGGGYNEQFF
TGTGCCAGCAGCCCCCTAGGGGGAGGGGGATACAATGAGCAGTTCTTC
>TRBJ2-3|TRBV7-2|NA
CASSAWGGPNDTQYF
TGTGCCAGCAGCGCCTGGGGCGGACCGAACGATACGCAGTATTTT
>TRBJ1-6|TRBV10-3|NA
CAISEAQTTSPLHF
TGTGCCATCAGTGAGGCACAGACCACTTCACCCCTCCACTTT
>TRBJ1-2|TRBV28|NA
CASSLSTDIRGYTF
TGTGCCAGCAGTTTATCGACAGATATTCGGGGCTACACCTTC
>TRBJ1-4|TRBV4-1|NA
CASSQDGTGGSEKLFF
TGCGCCAGCAGCCAAGATGGGACGGGGGGTAGTGAAAAACTGTTTTTT
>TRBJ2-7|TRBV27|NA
CASSLSLGGSYEQYF
TGTGCCAGCAGTCTCTCTCTCGGGGGCTCCTACGAGCAGTACTTC
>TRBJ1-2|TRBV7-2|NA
CASSLSVGYTF
TGTGCCAGCAGCTTATCGGTGGGCTACACCTTC
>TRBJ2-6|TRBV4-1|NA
CASSENFSGANVLTF
TGCGCCAGCAGCGAGAACTTCTCTGGGGCCAACGTCCTGACTTTC
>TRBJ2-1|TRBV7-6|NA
CASSLGPLNEQFF
TGTGCCAGCAGCTTAGGTCCCCTCAATGAGCAGTTCTTC
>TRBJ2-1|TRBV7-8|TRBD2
CASSLWTSGRINEQFF
TGTGCCAGCAGCCTATGGACTAGCGGGAGGATCAATGAGCAGTTCTTC
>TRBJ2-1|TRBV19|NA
CASKRRGVNEQFF
TGTGCCAGTAAACGCAGGGGTGTTAATGAGCAGTTCTTC
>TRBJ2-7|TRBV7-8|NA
CASSLGGLREQYF
TGTGCCAGCAGCTTAGGGGGACTTCGGGAGCAGTACTTC
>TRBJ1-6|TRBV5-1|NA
CASSPGWASRHSPLHF
TGCGCCAGCAGCCCGGGATGGGCGTCCAGGCATTCACCCCTCCACTTT
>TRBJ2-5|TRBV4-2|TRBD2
CATSGGALETQYF
TGTGCCACCAGCGGGGGGGCCCTGGAGACCCAGTACTTC